This note documents a single T cell receptor (beta chain) sequence. This record comes from a study of preoperative IRX-2 immunotherapy in early breast cancer. Sequencing was performed with immunoSEQ multiplex PCR; in TCRdb, only in-frame clones are kept and a portion is missing. Of 40,000 to 50,000 clones in the sample, about 72% were seen once. The treatment: preoperative locoregional IRX-2 cytokine immunotherapy. This phase Ib study tested locoregional IRX-2 cytokine immunotherapy given before surgery. V shed 0 bases, J shed 0 bases, and the junction held 2 bases outside the gene matches. Germline V gene data show CDR1 as SGHRS and CDR2 as YFSETQ. There are 15 residues in the CDR3.

The rearrangement uses TRBV5-1 and TRBJ2-7; 8 nucleotides line up with TRBD1. The TCR sequence derives from a human donor with breast cancer. The input for sequencing was tumor tissue, taken after IRX-2 immunotherapy. CDR3 sequence: CASSLVTGGSYEQYF. The CDR3 region has the DNA TGCGCCAGCAGCTTGGTTACAGGGGGCTCCTACGAGCAGTACTTC.